A single sample is the source of the 25 T cell receptor beta chains below, sequenced in a study of blood T cell repertoires in COVID-19. Clones were sequenced by immunoSEQ multiplex PCR, and TCRdb holds only the in-frame ones, with some missing. Of 160,000 or so clones in the sample, approximately 79% were seen once. Sequencing was carried out using peripheral blood. These receptors all stem from a woman over 75 with acute or convalescent COVID-19.

The chain is built from TRBV18 and TRBJ2-7; 10 nucleotides align to TRBD1. V dropped 4 bases and J dropped 2; count of bases not matched to a gene: 5. Germline CDR1 is KGHSH and CDR2 is LQKENI. The CDR3 totals 15 residues. The CDR3 DNA sequence: TGTGCCAGCTCACGTACCGGGACAGGGGCCTACGAGCAGTACTTC. Residues: CASSRTGTGAYEQYF.

Of note for this clone: A read error may account for a junction end that differs from germline. The same CDR3 is also encoded by other DNA sequences in this sample. The J gene is TRBJ1-5, the V gene TRBV19; 8 bases agree with TRBD1. This CDR3 has 12 amino acids. In germline, CDR1 is LNHDA, CDR2 SQIVND (reference sequence). The CDR3 DNA follows: TGTGCTAGTAGGACAGGGCTCCAGCCCCAGCATTTT. Protein sequence: CASRTGLQPQHF.

The gene calls are TRBV5-6 and TRBJ1-6; D remains ambiguous. The ends were cut back, 2 bases at V and 8 bases at J, with 17 bases in the middle. The length of the CDR3 is 16 residues. Germline V gene lookup returns CDR1 SGHDT and CDR2 YYEEEE. The CDR3, as DNA: TGTGCCAGCAGCTTTACTCGGGAAGGTGAGCATTCACCCCTCCACTTT. Amino acid sequence: CASSFTREGEHSPLHF.

This chain connects TRBV12-3 or TRBV12-4 to TRBJ1-5; TRBD1 might be the D (5 bases). V lost 7 bases and J lost 6, with 13 bases in between. The CDR3 length is 13 residues. The CDR3 reads CASTPQGGQPQHF. As DNA, the CDR3 is TGTGCCAGCACCCCCCAGGGAGGTCAGCCCCAGCATTTT.

The rearrangement uses TRBV6-5 and TRBJ2-3; D perhaps matches TRBD2 (6 bases). Germline lookup yields CDR1 MNHEY and CDR2 SVGAGI. This CDR3 comprises 15 residues. V gave up 6 bases and J gave up 0 bases, with 13 bases separating them. The CDR3 here is CASSPEGSSTDTQYF. CDR3 sequence (DNA): TGTGCCAGCAGCCCGGAGGGTTCTAGCACAGATACGCAGTATTTT.

Only one count was recorded for this clone. V usage is TRBV6-2 or TRBV6-3 and J usage is TRBJ2-5; D uncertain. V gave up 2 bases and J gave up 5 bases, with 12 bases separating them. The CDR3 loop spans 14 amino acids. Germline V CDR1 and CDR2: MNHEY, SVGEGT. The CDR3 nucleotides read TGTGCCAGCAGTTACGACTCGGTGTGGGAGACCCAGTACTTC. Amino acids: CASSYDSVWETQYF.

The chain uses TRBV7-2 and TRBJ2-3, with 8 bases lining up with TRBD2. V lost 5 bases to trimming and J lost 4 bases; unmatched junction nucleotides: 11. This CDR3 is 16 amino acids long. The germline gives CDR1 SGHTA, CDR2 FQGNSA. The CDR3 DNA reads as TGTGCCAGCAGCCTGGGGATGCGGGGGGCCGCAGATACGCAGTATTTT. Translating it yields CASSLGMRGAADTQYF.

The chain has TRBV14 and TRBJ1-2; D is uncertain. Germline V gene data show CDR1 as SGHDN and CDR2 as FVKESK. The CDR3 has 14 amino acids. The V end was cut by 0 bases, the J end by 0 bases, with 5 bases between. In nucleotides, the CDR3 is TGTGCCAGCAGCCAAGACAGAACTAACTATGGCTACACCTTC. Protein: CASSQDRTNYGYTF.

The rearrangement uses TRBV6-5 and TRBJ2-3; no definite D call. Germline V CDR1 and CDR2: MNHEY, SVGAGI. Trimming took 4 bases from V and 0 from J, leaving 11 bases between them. This CDR3 region has 15 residues. The CDR3 sequence is CASSFSFTSTDTQYF. In nucleotides, the CDR3 is TGTGCCAGCAGTTTCTCCTTCACTAGCACAGATACGCAGTATTTT.

The chain combines TRBV28 with TRBJ2-5; possible D gene TRBD2, 5 bases. This CDR3 has 14 amino acids. Germline V gene sequence: CDR1 MDHEN, CDR2 SYDVKM. The ends were cut back, 3 bases at V and 0 bases at J, with 8 bases in the middle. Here the CDR3 reads CASSLMDYQETQYF. Here the CDR3 DNA reads TGTGCCAGCAGTTTGATGGACTACCAAGAGACCCAGTACTTC.

This CDR3 reads CASSDRVNYEQYF. DNA for the CDR3: TGTGCCAGCAGCGACAGGGTTAACTACGAGCAGTACTTC. The chain employs TRBV7-9 and TRBJ2-7; TRBD1 aligns across 7 bases. Per germline, CDR1 SEHNR and CDR2 FQNEAQ (reference sequence). V lost 5 bases to trimming and J lost 3 bases; unmatched junction nucleotides: 4. There are 13 residues in the CDR3.

The rearrangement links TRBV2 to TRBJ2-2; 8 nucleotides match TRBD2. Per germline, CDR1 SNHLY and CDR2 FYNNEI. The CDR3 runs 15 residues. After removal of 0 bases from V and 7 bases from J, the junction contained 4 bases not matched to a gene. CDR3 loop: CASSEARGELGELFF. CDR3 nucleotides: TGTGCCAGCAGTGAAGCGCGGGGGGAGCTCGGGGAGCTGTTTTTT.

V and J are TRBV13 and TRBJ1-2, with D uncertain. Trimming took 5 bases from V and 2 from J, leaving 12 bases between them. CDR3 length: 14 amino acids. Germline V gene sequence: CDR1 PRHDT, CDR2 FYEKMQ (reference sequence). The chain's CDR3 is CASSRTGSNYGYTF. The CDR3 DNA reads as TGTGCCAGCAGCCGGACGGGATCAAACTATGGCTACACCTTC.

The V call is TRBV18, the J call TRBJ1-1; 9 bases map to TRBD1. The CDR3 totals 15 residues. Germline assignment: CDR1 KGHSH and CDR2 LQKENI. V was pared by 4 bases and J by 1 base, with 4 bases of the junction left unmatched. The CDR3 reads CASSLRDRANTEAFF. CDR3 nucleotide sequence: TGTGCCAGCTCACTCAGGGACAGGGCGAACACTGAAGCTTTCTTT.

V and J are TRBV6-5 and TRBJ2-7; a possible D gene is TRBD2 (5 bases). Germline V gene sequence: CDR1 MNHEY, CDR2 SVGAGI. The CDR3 is 12 residues long. V was cut by 8 bases and J by 2 bases, with 10 bases left in between. In DNA, the CDR3 is TGTGCCAGCGACGGGGTAACCTACGAGCAGTACTTC. This sequence encodes CASDGVTYEQYF.

The chain has TRBV18 and TRBJ2-1, with 10 bases identical to TRBD1. Germline V CDR1 and CDR2: KGHSH, LQKENI. The CDR3 is 17 amino acids. V was clipped by 6 bases and J by 8 bases; unmatched bases: 16. The CDR3 DNA reads TGTGCCAGCTCCCCTGCCGGCTGGGACAGGGGTTCGGATGAGCAGTTCTTC. Protein: CASSPAGWDRGSDEQFF. The entire variable domain, with the rest obtained from reference TRBV18 and TRBJ2-1, is as follows: NAGVMQNPRHLVRRRGQEARLRCSPMKGHSHVYWYRQLPEEGLKFMVYLQKENIIDESGMPKERFSAEFPKEGPSILRIQQVVRGDSAAYFCASSPAGWDRGSDEQFFGPGTRLTVL.

J is TRBJ1-6 and V is TRBV4-2; 8 bases align to TRBD1. The junction had 5 bases not matched to a gene; V was cut back by 2 bases and J by 8 bases. The CDR3 extends over 15 amino acids. Germline CDR1 is LGHNA and CDR2 is YNFKEQ. CDR3 DNA: TGTGCCAGCAGCCAACAAGGGACAGGCGATTCACCCCTCCACTTT. As protein: CASSQQGTGDSPLHF.

This clone was picked up a small number of times. This sequence joins TRBV6-5 and TRBJ1-1; D ambiguous. V was cut by 0 bases and J by 8 bases, with 13 bases left in between. The CDR3 is made up of 14 amino acids. The V gene's germline CDR1 is MNHEY and CDR2 SVGAGI. This CDR3 is CASSYSGGMGEAFF. CDR3 in DNA: TGTGCCAGCAGTTACTCGGGAGGGATGGGGGAAGCTTTCTTT.

The chain joins TRBV10-3 to TRBJ2-7; 9 bases agree with TRBD1. This CDR3 is built from 15 residues. CDR1 ENHRY and CDR2 SYGVKD come from the germline V gene. V trimming: 8 bases; J trimming: 3 bases; junction bases outside the gene matches: 11. The CDR3 sequence is CAISSPDRGLYEQYF. The CDR3 DNA follows: TGTGCCATCTCAAGCCCGGACAGGGGACTCTACGAGCAGTACTTC.

V and J are TRBV19 and TRBJ2-2, with 8 bases identical to TRBD2. This CDR3 spans 14 amino acids. The J segment lost 5 bases and the V segment lost 7 bases, leaving 6 bases of the junction unmatched. The germline V gene encodes CDR1 LNHDA and CDR2 SQIVND (reference sequence). CDR3 DNA: TGTGCCAGTACCGGACTAGCTGGGACCGGGGAGCTGTTTTTT. It specifies CASTGLAGTGELFF.

The J gene is TRBJ1-2, the V gene TRBV16; D unresolved. Germline V gene lookup returns CDR1 KGHSY and CDR2 FQNENV. Trimming removed 1 base at V and 2 bases at J, with 5 bases between. The CDR3 is made up of 13 amino acids. As DNA, the CDR3 is TGTGCCAGCAGCCAATGGCCCAACTATGGCTACACCTTC. It encodes CASSQWPNYGYTF.

The gene calls are TRBV6-5 and TRBJ2-2; TRBD1 matches 8 bases. V was pared by 6 bases and J by 4 bases, with 4 bases of the junction left unmatched. Germline CDR1 MNHEY, CDR2 SVGAGI. The CDR3 has 14 residues. CDR3 in amino acids: CASRRQGSTGELFF. DNA for the CDR3: TGTGCCAGCAGACGACAGGGGAGCACCGGGGAGCTGTTTTTT.

This chain uses TRBV12-3 or TRBV12-4 with TRBJ1-5, with TRBD1 identical over 9 bases. The CDR3 has 12 residues. V lost 11 bases, J lost 4 bases, and 3 bases stayed unmatched. The CDR3 sequence: CAGGQGNQPQHF. CDR3 nucleotide sequence: TGTGCCGGTGGACAGGGGAATCAGCCCCAGCATTTT.

This sequence joins TRBV5-4 and TRBJ1-6; TRBD1 is a possible D gene (5 bases). The germline CDR1 and CDR2 sequences are SGHNT and YYREEE (reference sequence). Trimming removed 0 bases from V and 10 bases from J, with 11 bases in between. The CDR3 covers 14 residues. This CDR3 is CASSLGQGISPLHF. The CDR3 nucleotides read TGTGCCAGCAGCTTGGGGCAGGGTATCTCACCCCTCCACTTT. Full variable domain (remainder filled in from reference TRBV5-4 and TRBJ1-6): ETGVTQSPTHLIKTRGQQVTLRCSSQSGHNTVSWYQQALGQGPQFIFQYYREEENGRGNFPPRFSGLQFPNYSSELNVNALELDDSALYLCASSLGQGISPLHFGNGTRLTVT.

The rearrangement links TRBV30 to TRBJ2-7; tentative D call: TRBD1 (6 bases). The V gene lost 3 bases and the J gene lost 2 bases, with 8 bases spanning the gap. The germline CDR1 and CDR2 sequences are GTSNPN and SVGIG (reference sequence). The CDR3 has 12 residues. The CDR3 here is CAWRDSPYEQYF. In DNA, the CDR3 is TGTGCCTGGAGGGACAGTCCCTACGAGCAGTACTTC.